These 22 T cell receptor beta chains originate from one sample sequenced in a study of T cell responses to AZD1222 COVID-19 vaccine. Only in-frame clones appear in the TCRdb table, and some are missing; sequencing was by immunoSEQ multiplex PCR. The sample carries about 120,000 clones, approximately 90% recorded once. This material consisted of peripheral blood, taken on day 0 of AZD1222 vaccination. The receptors were gathered from an adult in good health.

This chain uses TRBV5-6 with TRBJ2-6; D is possibly TRBD1 (5 bases). Trimming shortened V by 4 bases and J by 5 bases, and 16 bases separated the two germline ends. Per the germline V gene, CDR1 is SGHDT and CDR2 is YYEEEE. CDR3 length: 16 amino acids. Here the CDR3 reads CASSLGPPGRANVLTF. The CDR3 DNA is TGTGCCAGCAGCCTGGGGCCTCCCGGTAGGGCCAACGTCCTGACTTTC. The complete variable domain, with remaining parts taken from reference TRBV5-6 and TRBJ2-6, reads DAGVTQSPTHLIKTRGQQVTLRCSPKSGHDTVSWYQQALGQGPQFIFQYYEEEERQRGNFPDRFSGHQFPNYSSELNVNALLLGDSALYLCASSLGPPGRANVLTFGAGSRLTVL.

V gene TRBV6-5 combines with J gene TRBJ1-1; 7 bases match TRBD1. CDR1 MNHEY and CDR2 SVGAGI come from the germline V gene. This CDR3 comprises 14 residues. The J segment lost 12 bases and the V segment lost 3 bases, leaving 13 bases of the junction unmatched. The CDR3 region has the DNA TGTGCCAGCAGTTATCGCCGGGACAGACCAGGTACTTTCTTT. Translating it yields CASSYRRDRPGTFF.

The rearrangement joins TRBV3-1 (or the pseudogene TRBV3-2) to TRBJ2-5; tentative D call: TRBD2 (5 bases). V lost 3 bases and J lost 2, with 10 bases in between. This CDR3 is built from 14 residues. Germline assignment: CDR1 LGHDT and CDR2 YNNKEL (reference sequence). The CDR3 DNA follows: TGTGCCAGCAGCCAGTCACTAGGGCAAGAGACCCAGTACTTC. Its protein is CASSQSLGQETQYF.

The chain uses TRBV7-3 and TRBJ2-5; 11 nucleotides agree with TRBD2. The CDR3 covers 16 residues. The V gene's germline CDR1 is SGHTA and CDR2 FQGTGA. Losses at the gene ends were 1 base for V and 3 bases for J; bases not matched to a gene: 4. CDR3 DNA sequence: TGTGCCAGCAGCTTAAGTACGGGACTAGCGGAAGAGACCCAGTACTTC. Translated: CASSLSTGLAEETQYF.

The chain links TRBV6-5 to TRBJ1-5, with D possibly being TRBD1 (5 bases). Trimming took off 7 bases at V and 0 bases at J, with 13 bases between the two ends. The CDR3 runs to 15 residues. CDR1 and CDR2 from the germline V gene are MNHEY and SVGAGI. CDR3 in DNA: TGTGCCAGCACCGGGGGGGGATATAGCAATCAGCCCCAGCATTTT. It translates to CASTGGGYSNQPQHF.

The chain employs TRBV7-3 and TRBJ2-1, with D possibly being TRBD1 or TRBD2 (5 bases each). The CDR3 extends over 16 amino acids. The V end was cut by 5 bases, the J end by 0 bases, with 14 bases between. Looked up from germline, CDR1 is SGHTA and CDR2 is FQGTGA. The CDR3 sequence is CASSPQGRVSYNEQFF. Here the CDR3 DNA reads TGTGCCAGCAGCCCCCAGGGACGGGTCTCCTACAATGAGCAGTTCTTC. The full variable domain, its missing parts supplied by reference TRBV7-3 and TRBJ2-1, is GAGVSQTPSNKVTEKGKYVELRCDPISGHTALYWYRQSLGQGPEFLIYFQGTGAADDSGLPNDRFFAVRPEGSVSTLKIQRTERGDSAVYLCASSPQGRVSYNEQFFGPGTRLTVL.

The chain uses TRBV7-2 and TRBJ1-1; possibly TRBD1 for D (5 bases). From germline, CDR1 is SGHTA and CDR2 FQGNSA. CDR3 length: 14 amino acids. Between the trimmed V and J ends, which lost 4 bases and 1 base, there was a span of 10 bases. The CDR3 sequence is CASSYSTANTEAFF. CDR3 bases: TGTGCCAGCAGCTACTCGACAGCGAACACTGAAGCTTTCTTT.

The J gene is TRBJ2-1, the V gene TRBV10-3; no definite D call. Germline V gene lookup returns CDR1 ENHRY and CDR2 SYGVKD. Trimming stripped 4 bases from V and 7 bases from J, with 11 bases between. The CDR3 consists of 13 residues. CDR3 sequence reads: CAISGLLPNEQFF. CDR3 coding DNA: TGTGCCATCAGTGGCTTACTGCCAAATGAGCAGTTCTTC.

The J gene is TRBJ2-5, the V gene TRBV19, with D possibly matching TRBD1 (6 bases). The CDR3 covers 14 residues. Germline V CDR1 and CDR2: LNHDA, SQIVND (reference sequence). The V end was cut by 6 bases, the J end by 5 bases, with 16 bases between. The CDR3 region is CASRRTDQGETQYF. Written as DNA, the CDR3 is TGTGCCAGTAGAAGGACTGACCAGGGGGAGACCCAGTACTTC.

This chain joins TRBV7-3 and TRBJ2-1; no clear D gene. The V end lost 2 bases, the J end lost 8 bases, and 10 bases lay between the germline ends. In germline, CDR1 is SGHTA, CDR2 FQGTGA. This CDR3 is built from 13 residues. The CDR3 region has the DNA TGTGCCAGCAGCTTAGTCCCCAGCTATGAGCAGTTCTTC. Encoded protein: CASSLVPSYEQFF.

The rearrangement links TRBV4-1 to TRBJ2-3; 7 bases align to TRBD2. This CDR3 spans 15 amino acids. Unmatched junction bases numbered 5, after V lost 0 bases and J lost 5 bases. Per germline, CDR1 MGHRA and CDR2 YSYEKL. The chain's CDR3 is CASSQEGSGGDTQYF. CDR3 nucleotide sequence: TGCGCCAGCAGCCAAGAAGGGTCGGGGGGAGATACGCAGTATTTT.

V gene TRBV19 combines with J gene TRBJ1-1; D perhaps matches TRBD1 (5 bases). The CDR3 consists of 14 residues. V gave up 3 bases and J gave up 7 bases, with 15 bases separating them. CDR1 LNHDA and CDR2 SQIVND come from the germline V gene (reference sequence). CDR3 DNA: TGTGCCAGTAGTATCCGACAGCTAGAGAATGAAGCTTTCTTT. Translated: CASSIRQLENEAFF.

CDR3 DNA sequence: TGTGCCAGCAGGGGACTAGGGGGTAGAGCTAATGAAAAACTGTTTTTT. Translation: CASRGLGGRANEKLFF. The rearrangement links TRBV25-1 to TRBJ1-4; possible D gene TRBD1, 6 bases. The ends were cut back, 6 bases at V and 3 bases at J, with 17 bases in the middle. Germline CDR1 MGHDK, CDR2 SYGVNS. The CDR3 sequence is 16 residues long.

The CDR3, as DNA: TGTGCCAGCAGTTTCGGCGGGAGAGTTGGTGATACGCAGTATTTT. Amino acid sequence: CASSFGGRVGDTQYF. The chain carries TRBV28 and TRBJ2-3; 7 bases line up with TRBD2. Germline values: CDR1 MDHEN, CDR2 SYDVKM. The J segment lost 6 bases and the V segment lost 3 bases, leaving 9 bases of the junction unmatched. CDR3 length: 15 amino acids.

V usage is TRBV5-1 and J usage is TRBJ2-1, with TRBD1 identical over 10 bases. Germline V gene lookup returns CDR1 SGHRS and CDR2 YFSETQ. The CDR3 is made up of 15 amino acids. The V and J ends lost 5 bases and 3 bases, in that order; junction bases with no gene match: 5. The CDR3, as DNA: TGCGCCAGCAGGGTTGGGACAGGGGTCTACAATGAGCAGTTCTTC. Protein: CASRVGTGVYNEQFF.

This chain joins TRBV7-9 and TRBJ2-3; perhaps TRBD2 as D (6 bases). V gave up 3 bases and J gave up 10 bases, with 17 bases separating them. CDR1 and CDR2 from the germline V gene are SEHNR and FQNEAQ (reference sequence). CDR3 length: 14 amino acids. CDR3 DNA: TGTGCCAGCAGCTTTGTCGGGGGTGGGATGGCGCAGTATTTT. Its protein product is CASSFVGGGMAQYF. Full variable domain (rest looked up from reference TRBV7-9 and TRBJ2-3): DTGVSQNPRHKITKRGQNVTFRCDPISEHNRLYWYRQTLGQGPEFLTYFQNEAQLEKSRLLSDRFSAERPKGSFSTLEIQRTEQGDSAMYLCASSFVGGGMAQYFGPGTRLTVL.

This clone was detected once. The rearrangement uses TRBV29-1 and TRBJ2-2; 8 positions match TRBD2. The ends lost 3 bases at V and 3 bases at J; junction bases unmatched: 6. The CDR3 spans 15 residues. CDR1 and CDR2 from the germline V gene are SQVTM and ANQGSEA. The DNA for the CDR3 is TGCAGCGTTGATTCCGGGACTAGTGACACCGGGGAGCTGTTTTTT. Protein product: CSVDSGTSDTGELFF.

The gene calls are TRBV12-3 or TRBV12-4 and TRBJ2-2, with D unclear. The CDR3 extends over 13 amino acids. The V end lost 4 bases, the J end lost 7 bases, and 10 bases lay between the germline ends. The CDR3 sequence: CASSSRGIGELFF. Here the CDR3 DNA reads TGTGCCAGCAGTTCCCGCGGTATCGGGGAGCTGTTTTTT.

The chain recombines TRBV5-5 with TRBJ1-1; a weak D match, TRBD1 (5 bases). Germline loops: CDR1 SGHKS, CDR2 YYEKEE (reference sequence). Trimming removed 5 bases from V and 5 bases from J, with 22 bases in between. This CDR3 comprises 16 residues. The CDR3 DNA is TGTGCCAGCAGAGTGGAGGGCGGACAACTTGGGACTGAAGCTTTCTTT. Translating gives CASRVEGGQLGTEAFF.

J is TRBJ1-6 and V is TRBV30, with D maybe TRBD1 (6 bases). The CDR3 has 19 residues. V was pared by 1 base and J by 0 bases, with 19 bases between. CDR1 is GTSNPN, CDR2 SVGIG, per germline (reference sequence). CDR3 sequence reads: CAWSGRRGGVSSYNSPLHF. The CDR3 DNA is TGTGCCTGGAGTGGCCGTCGAGGGGGTGTAAGCTCCTATAATTCACCCCTCCACTTT. Using reference TRBV30 and TRBJ1-6 for the parts outside the CDR3, the full variable domain is SQTIHQWPATLVQPVGSPLSLECTVEGTSNPNLYWYRQAAGRGLQLLFYSVGIGQISSEVPQNLSASRPQDRQFILSSKKLLLSDSGFYLCAWSGRRGGVSSYNSPLHFGNGTRLTVT.

This chain links TRBV7-8 with TRBJ2-1, with TRBD2 matching over 14 bases. CDR3 length equals 17 residues. CDR1 SGHVS and CDR2 FQNEAQ come from the germline V gene. With 0 bases clipped from V and 8 bases from J, the junction kept 6 bases outside the gene matches. The CDR3 sequence is CASSLAAGLAGAHEQFF. The CDR3 DNA is TGTGCCAGCAGCTTAGCGGCGGGACTAGCGGGGGCCCATGAGCAGTTCTTC.

This clone has a single count. The rearrangement links TRBV2 to TRBJ1-1; possibly TRBD1 for D (6 bases). The V gene's germline CDR1 is SNHLY and CDR2 FYNNEI. Trimming stripped 6 bases from V and 5 bases from J, with 19 bases between. The CDR3 runs 15 residues. The CDR3 nucleotides are TGTGCCAGCAGCTTCGAACAGGGAGCGGGTACTGAAGCTTTCTTT. Protein: CASSFEQGAGTEAFF.